Listed here are 19 T cell receptor beta chains from one sample, sequenced in a study of OX40 agonist ivuxolimab in advanced cancers. The table came from immunoSEQ multiplex PCR; TCRdb's copy has only in-frame clones and leaves some out. The table includes some 70,000 clones, just over 90% detected once. The input for sequencing was CD4+ or CD8+ T cells sorted from blood, taken in a trial of the OX40 agonist ivuxolimab. The source of these receptors is an adult with an advanced solid tumor such as melanoma, head and neck, liver or kidney cancer.

The gene calls are TRBV9 and TRBJ2-5; no firm D call. Deletions cut 0 bases from V and 2 bases from J, with 8 bases between. Germline V CDR1 and CDR2: SGDLS, YYNGEE. The CDR3 has 14 residues. CDR3 DNA sequence: TGTGCCAGCAGCGTAGACCTAGGTCAAGAGACCCAGTACTTC. Translation: CASSVDLGQETQYF.

V gene TRBV27 combines with J gene TRBJ2-2, with 11 bases that match TRBD2. Germline assignment: CDR1 MNHEY and CDR2 SMNVEV (reference sequence). This CDR3 region has 18 residues. J lost 6 bases, V lost 1 base, and 10 bases had no gene match. CDR3 residues: CASSLWGPLAGGSGELFF. For the CDR3, the DNA is TGTGCCAGCAGTTTATGGGGGCCCCTAGCGGGAGGTTCCGGGGAGCTGTTTTTT.

The rearrangement uses TRBV7-2 and TRBJ2-2; D may match TRBD1 or TRBD2 (7 bases each). This CDR3 has 15 residues. V was shortened by 5 bases and J by 7 bases, with 17 bases between the two germline ends. The V gene's germline CDR1 is SGHTA and CDR2 FQGNSA. This CDR3 reads CASSPRQGGDGELFF. The CDR3 DNA is TGTGCCAGCAGCCCTCGACAGGGAGGGGACGGGGAGCTGTTTTTT.

The chain joins TRBV7-2 to TRBJ1-6; a possible D gene is TRBD1 (5 bases). CDR3 length equals 16 residues. The V end was cut by 3 bases, the J end by 4 bases, with 13 bases between. The germline CDR1 and CDR2 sequences are SGHTA and FQGNSA. CDR3 sequence (DNA): TGTGCCAGCAGCTTCGGGACGGGCAAGTATAATTCACCCCTCCACTTT. It is translated as CASSFGTGKYNSPLHF. The whole variable domain, remainder taken from reference TRBV7-2 and TRBJ1-6, is GAGVSQSPSNKVTEKGKDVELRCDPISGHTALYWYRQSLGQGLEFLIYFQGNSAPDKSGLPSDRFSAERTGGSVSTLTIQRTQQEDSAVYLCASSFGTGKYNSPLHFGNGTRLTVT.

The gene calls are TRBV28 and TRBJ2-1; D might be TRBD2 (6 bases). The germline CDR1 and CDR2 sequences are MDHEN and SYDVKM. There are 15 residues in the CDR3. V lost 5 bases to trimming and J lost 9 bases, with 20 bases between them. As DNA, the CDR3 is TGTGCCAGCAGTACCACCGGGGGTTCAGTGGGTGAGCAGTTCTTC. Its protein is CASSTTGGSVGEQFF.

The chain joins TRBV27 to TRBJ2-5; the D is unclear. The ends were cut back, 3 bases at V and 4 bases at J, with 21 bases in the middle. This CDR3 region has 17 residues. Germline V gene lookup returns CDR1 MNHEY and CDR2 SMNVEV (reference sequence). The CDR3 bases are TGTGCCAGCAGTTTCCAAACTCACCGCCCGGATCGAGAGACCCAGTACTTC. Its translation is CASSFQTHRPDRETQYF.

This clone came up once. This chain connects TRBV19 to TRBJ1-1; the D is unclear. Between the trimmed V and J ends, which lost 5 bases and 0 bases, there was a span of 10 bases. Per germline, CDR1 LNHDA and CDR2 SQIVND (reference sequence). There are 14 residues in the CDR3. The DNA of the CDR3 is TGTGCCAGTAGTTCGGGAACCATGAACACTGAAGCTTTCTTT. This encodes CASSSGTMNTEAFF.

The chain combines TRBV5-4 with TRBJ2-7; weak D call: TRBD2 (6 bases). Germline V CDR1 and CDR2: SGHNT, YYREEE (reference sequence). The CDR3 length is 16 residues. Trimming pared 4 bases from V and 0 bases from J, leaving 17 bases between. The CDR3: CASSGGVPSYSYEQYF. CDR3 nucleotides: TGTGCCAGCAGCGGCGGGGTACCAAGCTACTCCTACGAGCAGTACTTC.

The V gene is TRBV4-1, the J gene TRBJ2-1; possibly TRBD1 for D (6 bases). The germline gives CDR1 MGHRA, CDR2 YSYEKL. This CDR3 region has 16 residues. The V and J ends lost 6 bases and 0 bases respectively, with 15 bases between them. This CDR3 reads CASRPLTDSSYNEQFF. CDR3 sequence (DNA): TGCGCCAGCAGACCTCTGACGGACAGCTCCTACAATGAGCAGTTCTTC.

V is TRBV6-1 and J is TRBJ1-2; no clear D gene. From germline, CDR1 is MNHNS and CDR2 SASEGT. The CDR3 has 16 residues. Trimming shortened V by 0 bases and J by 3 bases, and 14 bases separated the two germline ends. This chain's CDR3 is CASSEAGMGSYYGYTF. DNA for the CDR3: TGTGCCAGCAGTGAAGCCGGGATGGGCAGCTACTATGGCTACACCTTC.

The rearrangement joins TRBV19 to TRBJ2-7; 7 bases map to TRBD1. CDR1 LNHDA and CDR2 SQIVND come from the germline V gene (reference sequence). The CDR3 totals 14 residues. With 5 bases clipped from V and 3 bases from J, the junction kept 7 bases outside the gene matches. The CDR3 nucleotides are TGTGCCAGTAGTCTCCTGACAGGGAACTACGAGCAGTACTTC. Translated, it gives CASSLLTGNYEQYF.

CDR3 DNA: TGTGCCAGCAGTTACCCCGGTCAGCCCCAGCATTTT. It encodes CASSYPGQPQHF. The genes are TRBV6-5 and TRBJ1-5; D is uncertain. V dropped 2 bases and J dropped 6 bases, with 5 bases sitting between them. This CDR3 has 12 residues. Per the germline V gene, CDR1 is MNHEY and CDR2 is SVGAGI.

By sample share, this clone is medium-sized. The J gene is TRBJ1-2, the V gene TRBV19, with 9 bases aligning to TRBD1. CDR3 length: 16 amino acids. The trim removed 5 bases at V and 4 bases at J, leaving 11 bases unmatched. Germline V lookup: CDR1 LNHDA, CDR2 SQIVND (reference sequence). The CDR3 DNA follows: TGTGCCAGTAGTGTATACCGGACAGGGGACCTCTATGGCTACACCTTC. Its protein is CASSVYRTGDLYGYTF.

The chain recombines TRBV9 with TRBJ1-2; D gene unclear. V was cut by 3 bases and J by 7 bases, with 7 bases left in between. CDR1 is SGDLS and CDR2 is YYNGEE in the germline V gene. The CDR3 contains 11 residues. CDR3 protein: CASSEHVGYTF. In DNA form, the CDR3 reads TGTGCCAGCAGCGAACACGTTGGCTACACCTTC.

The V gene is TRBV18, the J gene TRBJ2-7; TRBD1 matches at 7 bases. Looked up from germline, CDR1 is KGHSH and CDR2 is LQKENI. With 5 bases clipped from V and 12 bases from J, the junction kept 7 bases outside the gene matches. The CDR3 is made up of 11 amino acids. CDR3 sequence (DNA): TGTGCCAGCTCAACGGACAGGACCGCGTACTTC. Protein sequence: CASSTDRTAYF.

The chain employs TRBV7-2 and TRBJ1-1; no clear D. Germline loops: CDR1 SGHTA, CDR2 FQGNSA. The ends were cut back, 1 base at V and 3 bases at J, with 9 bases in the middle. This CDR3 region has 14 residues. In DNA form, the CDR3 reads TGTGCCAGCAGCTTAGACCAGTTCGACACTGAAGCTTTCTTT. Translation: CASSLDQFDTEAFF. Looking up the rest from reference TRBV7-2 and TRBJ1-1 gives the full variable domain: GAGVSQSPSNKVTEKGKDVELRCDPISGHTALYWYRQSLGQGLEFLIYFQGNSAPDKSGLPSDRFSAERTGGSVSTLTIQRTQQEDSAVYLCASSLDQFDTEAFFGQGTRLTVV.

The DNA of the CDR3 is TGTGCCAGCACGGAAAGGGTGAAGTCTAATGGCTACACCTTC. Residues: CASTERVKSNGYTF. The genes are TRBV7-2 and TRBJ1-2; unclear D gene. V was shortened by 7 bases and J by 6 bases, with 18 bases between the two germline ends. The CDR3 extends over 14 amino acids. Germline V gene sequence: CDR1 SGHTA, CDR2 FQGNSA.

The J gene is TRBJ2-3, the V gene TRBV7-9; D tentatively fits TRBD1 or TRBD2 (6 bases each). Germline CDR1 reads SEHNR; CDR2 reads FQNEAQ (reference sequence). The V and J ends lost 3 bases and 4 bases respectively, with 17 bases between them. This CDR3 comprises 16 residues. CDR3 coding DNA: TGTGCCAGCAGCTTTATGGAGGCAGGGGAGGCAGATACGCAGTATTTT. Translating gives CASSFMEAGEADTQYF.

This clone was observed a single time. This chain uses TRBV4-1 with TRBJ1-1; possible D gene TRBD1, 5 bases. This CDR3 comprises 16 residues. Per germline, CDR1 MGHRA and CDR2 YSYEKL. V lost 1 base, J lost 4 bases, and 16 bases lay in between. The CDR3 sequence: CASSQGRATVGTEAFF. CDR3 bases: TGCGCCAGCAGCCAAGGAAGAGCGACAGTAGGCACTGAAGCTTTCTTT.